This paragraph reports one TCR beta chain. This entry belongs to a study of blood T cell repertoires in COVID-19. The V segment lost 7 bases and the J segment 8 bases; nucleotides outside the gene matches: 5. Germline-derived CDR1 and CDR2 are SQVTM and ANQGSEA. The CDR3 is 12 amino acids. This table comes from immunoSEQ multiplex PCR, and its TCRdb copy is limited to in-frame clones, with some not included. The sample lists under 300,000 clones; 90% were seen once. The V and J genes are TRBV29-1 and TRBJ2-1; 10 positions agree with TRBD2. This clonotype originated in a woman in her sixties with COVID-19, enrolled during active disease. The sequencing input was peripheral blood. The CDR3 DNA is TGCAGCGCTAGCGGGGGATGGGATGAGCAGTTCTTC. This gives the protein CSASGGWDEQFF.